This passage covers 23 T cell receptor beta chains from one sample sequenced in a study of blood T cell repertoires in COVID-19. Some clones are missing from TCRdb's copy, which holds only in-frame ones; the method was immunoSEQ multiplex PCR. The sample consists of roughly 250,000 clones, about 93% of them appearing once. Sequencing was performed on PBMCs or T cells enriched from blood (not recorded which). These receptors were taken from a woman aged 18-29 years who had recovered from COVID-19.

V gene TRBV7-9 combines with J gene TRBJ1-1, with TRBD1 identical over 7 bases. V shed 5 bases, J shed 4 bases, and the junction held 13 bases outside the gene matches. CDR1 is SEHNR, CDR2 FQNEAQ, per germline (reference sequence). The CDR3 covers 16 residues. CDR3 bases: TGTGCCAGCAGCCTGTTGCCCAAGGGGGCGGGCACTGAAGCTTTCTTT. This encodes CASSLLPKGAGTEAFF.

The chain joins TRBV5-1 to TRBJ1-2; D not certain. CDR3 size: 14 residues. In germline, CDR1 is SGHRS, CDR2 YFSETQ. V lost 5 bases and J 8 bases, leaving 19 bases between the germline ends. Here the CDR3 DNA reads TGCGCCAGCAGGACCGGGGTAGAAGCTGAAGGCTACACCTTC. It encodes CASRTGVEAEGYTF.

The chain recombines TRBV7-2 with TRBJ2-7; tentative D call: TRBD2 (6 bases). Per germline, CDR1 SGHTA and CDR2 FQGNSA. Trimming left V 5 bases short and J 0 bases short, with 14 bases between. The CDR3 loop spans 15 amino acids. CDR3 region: CASSPRLGSSYEQYF. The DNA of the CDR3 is TGTGCCAGCAGCCCCCGACTAGGGAGCTCCTACGAGCAGTACTTC.

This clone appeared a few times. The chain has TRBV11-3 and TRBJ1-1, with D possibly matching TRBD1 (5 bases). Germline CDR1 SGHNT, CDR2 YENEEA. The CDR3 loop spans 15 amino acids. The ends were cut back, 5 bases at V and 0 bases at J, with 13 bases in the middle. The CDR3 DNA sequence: TGTGCCAGCAGCCCCATGGGGGGGATGAACACTGAAGCTTTCTTT. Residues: CASSPMGGMNTEAFF. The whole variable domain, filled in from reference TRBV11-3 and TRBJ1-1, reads EAGVVQSPRYKIIEKKQPVAFWCNPISGHNTLYWYLQNLGQGPELLIRYENEEAVDDSQLPKDRFSAERLKGVDSTLKIQPAELGDSAVYLCASSPMGGMNTEAFFGQGTRLTVV.

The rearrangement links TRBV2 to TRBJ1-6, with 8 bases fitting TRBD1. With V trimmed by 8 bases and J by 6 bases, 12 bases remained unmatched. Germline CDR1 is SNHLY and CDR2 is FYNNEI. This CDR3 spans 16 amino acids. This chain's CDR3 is CASGPTTGAGNSPLHF. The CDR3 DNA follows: TGTGCCAGCGGGCCAACGACAGGGGCTGGTAATTCACCCCTCCACTTT.

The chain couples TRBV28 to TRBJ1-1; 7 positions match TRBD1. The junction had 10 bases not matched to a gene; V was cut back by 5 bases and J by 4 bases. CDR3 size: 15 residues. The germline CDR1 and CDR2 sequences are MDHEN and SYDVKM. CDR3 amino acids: CASSPPPTGSTEAFF. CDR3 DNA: TGTGCCAGCAGTCCCCCACCGACAGGGTCCACTGAAGCTTTCTTT.

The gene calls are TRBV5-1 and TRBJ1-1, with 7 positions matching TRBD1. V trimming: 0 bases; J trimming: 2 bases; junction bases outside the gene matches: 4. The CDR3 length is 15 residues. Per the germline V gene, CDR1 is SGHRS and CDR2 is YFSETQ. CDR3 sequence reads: CASSLEQGVNTEAFF. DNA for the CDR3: TGCGCCAGCAGCTTGGAGCAGGGGGTTAACACTGAAGCTTTCTTT.

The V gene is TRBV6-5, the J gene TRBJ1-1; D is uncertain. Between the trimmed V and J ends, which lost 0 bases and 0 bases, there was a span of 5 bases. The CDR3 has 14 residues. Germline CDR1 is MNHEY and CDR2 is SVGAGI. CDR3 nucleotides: TGTGCCAGCAGTTACTCTATTATGAACACTGAAGCTTTCTTT. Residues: CASSYSIMNTEAFF.

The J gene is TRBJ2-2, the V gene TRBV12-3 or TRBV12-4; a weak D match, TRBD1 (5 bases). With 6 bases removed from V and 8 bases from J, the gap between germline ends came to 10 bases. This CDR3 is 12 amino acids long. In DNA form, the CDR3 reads TGTGCCAGCAGACAGGATTCAGGGGAGCTGTTTTTT. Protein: CASRQDSGELFF.

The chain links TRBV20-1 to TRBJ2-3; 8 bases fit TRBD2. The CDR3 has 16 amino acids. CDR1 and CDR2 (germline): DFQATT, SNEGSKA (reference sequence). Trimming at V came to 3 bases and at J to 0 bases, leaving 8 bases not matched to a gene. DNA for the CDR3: TGCAGTGCTAGTCTCAGCCGACTAGCGAGCACAGATACGCAGTATTTT. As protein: CSASLSRLASTDTQYF.

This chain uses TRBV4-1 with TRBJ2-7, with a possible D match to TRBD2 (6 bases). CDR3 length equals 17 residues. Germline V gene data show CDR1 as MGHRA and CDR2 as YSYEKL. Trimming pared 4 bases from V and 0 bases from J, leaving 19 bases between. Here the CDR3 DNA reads TGCGCCAGCAGCCGCGGGGTAGGCGCTAGCCTCTCCTACGAGCAGTACTTC. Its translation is CASSRGVGASLSYEQYF.

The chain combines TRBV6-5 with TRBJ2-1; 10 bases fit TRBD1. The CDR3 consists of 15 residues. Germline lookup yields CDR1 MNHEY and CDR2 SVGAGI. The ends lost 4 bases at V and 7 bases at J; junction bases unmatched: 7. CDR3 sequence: CASSSRDRGWNEQFF. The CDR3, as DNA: TGTGCCAGCAGTTCCCGGGACAGGGGTTGGAATGAGCAGTTCTTC.

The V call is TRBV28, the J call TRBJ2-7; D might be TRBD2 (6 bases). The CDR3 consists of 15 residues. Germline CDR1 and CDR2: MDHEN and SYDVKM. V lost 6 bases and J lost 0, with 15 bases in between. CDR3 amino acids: CASSPGGIFSYEQYF. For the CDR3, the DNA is TGTGCCAGCAGCCCCGGCGGGATCTTCTCCTACGAGCAGTACTTC.

DNA for the CDR3: TGTGCCAGCAGTTCTACGGTAGGGGAATTGCCCTTGCGAAACACCATATATTTT. Protein: CASSSTVGELPLRNTIYF. The chain carries TRBV2 and TRBJ1-3; possible D gene TRBD1, 5 bases. This CDR3 spans 18 amino acids. Germline loops: CDR1 SNHLY, CDR2 FYNNEI. V gave up 5 bases and J gave up 5 bases, with 25 bases separating them.

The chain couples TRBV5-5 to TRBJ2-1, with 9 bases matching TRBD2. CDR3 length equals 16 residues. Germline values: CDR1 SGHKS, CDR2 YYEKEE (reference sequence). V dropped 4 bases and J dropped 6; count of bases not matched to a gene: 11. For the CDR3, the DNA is TGTGCCAGCAGCCTTGCTGTTAGCGGGAGAGCCAATGAGCAGTTCTTC. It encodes CASSLAVSGRANEQFF.

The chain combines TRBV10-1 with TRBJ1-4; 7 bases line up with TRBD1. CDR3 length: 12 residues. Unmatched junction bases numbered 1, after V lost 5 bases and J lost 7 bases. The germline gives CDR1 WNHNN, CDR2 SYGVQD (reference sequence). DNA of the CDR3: TGCGCCAGCAGTCCAGGGGGTGAAAAACTGTTTTTT. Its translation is CASSPGGEKLFF.

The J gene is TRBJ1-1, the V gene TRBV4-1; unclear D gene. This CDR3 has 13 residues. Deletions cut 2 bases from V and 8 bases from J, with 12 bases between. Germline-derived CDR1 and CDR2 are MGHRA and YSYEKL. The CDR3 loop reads CASSQLGLGEAFF. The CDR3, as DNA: TGCGCCAGCAGCCAACTGGGTTTGGGCGAAGCTTTCTTT.

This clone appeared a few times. The CDR3 protein is CASGDRGLGTEAFF. The CDR3, as DNA: TGTGCCAGCGGAGACAGGGGGCTGGGGACTGAAGCTTTCTTT. This rearrangement joins TRBV3-1 (or the pseudogene TRBV3-2) to TRBJ1-1, with TRBD1 matching 10 bases. Germline V gene lookup returns CDR1 LGHDT and CDR2 YNNKEL (reference sequence). There are 14 residues in the CDR3. V lost 8 bases to trimming and J lost 5 bases; unmatched junction nucleotides: 8.

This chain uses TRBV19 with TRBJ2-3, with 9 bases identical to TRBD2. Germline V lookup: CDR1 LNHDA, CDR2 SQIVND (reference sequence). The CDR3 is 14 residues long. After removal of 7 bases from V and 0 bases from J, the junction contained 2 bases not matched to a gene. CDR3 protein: CASKRGASTDTQYF. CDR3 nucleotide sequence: TGTGCCAGTAAGCGGGGGGCGAGCACAGATACGCAGTATTTT.

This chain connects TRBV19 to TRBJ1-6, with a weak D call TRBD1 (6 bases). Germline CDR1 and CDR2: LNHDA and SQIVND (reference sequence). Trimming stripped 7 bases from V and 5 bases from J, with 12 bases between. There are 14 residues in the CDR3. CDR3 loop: CASTTRGHNSPLHF. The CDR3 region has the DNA TGTGCCAGTACCACCAGGGGTCATAATTCACCCCTCCACTTT. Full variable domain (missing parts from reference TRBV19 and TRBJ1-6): DGGITQSPKYLFRKEGQNVTLSCEQNLNHDAMYWYRQDPGQGLRLIYYSQIVNDFQKGDIAEGYSVSREKKESFPLTVTSAQKNPTAFYLCASTTRGHNSPLHFGNGTRLTVT.

Written as DNA, the CDR3 is TGTGCCAGCTCCCGCCAGGGCTACGAGCAGTACTTC. Translation gives CASSRQGYEQYF. The chain couples TRBV18 to TRBJ2-7; perhaps TRBD1 as D (5 bases). The germline V and J ends were trimmed by 6 bases and 3 bases, with 9 bases remaining between them. There are 12 residues in the CDR3. Germline V gene lookup returns CDR1 KGHSH and CDR2 LQKENI.

The CDR3 loop reads CASSLQGFNEKLFF. The CDR3 region has the DNA TGTGCCAGCAGCCTGCAGGGCTTTAATGAAAAACTGTTTTTT. The chain joins TRBV9 to TRBJ1-4; D is possibly TRBD1 (5 bases). CDR3 length: 14 residues. From germline, CDR1 is SGDLS and CDR2 YYNGEE. Between the trimmed V and J ends, which lost 4 bases and 4 bases, there was a span of 11 bases.

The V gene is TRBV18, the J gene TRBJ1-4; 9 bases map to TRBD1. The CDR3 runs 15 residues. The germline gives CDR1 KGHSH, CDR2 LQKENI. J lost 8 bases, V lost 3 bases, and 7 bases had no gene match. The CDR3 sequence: CASSPPGQGREKLFF. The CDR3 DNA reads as TGTGCCAGCTCACCCCCGGGACAGGGAAGAGAAAAACTGTTTTTT.